The source of this T cell receptor (beta chain) is a study of T cells in Graves' hyperthyroidism and ophthalmopathy. Germline loops: CDR1 SQVTM, CDR2 ANQGSEA. CDR3 length: 12 residues. J was trimmed by 1 base and V by 8 bases; bases with no gene match: 4. Amplified regions were TCR beta CDR3 sequences from RNA transcripts. The HTBI primer set was used in a first-round RT-PCR of the TCR CDR3. TCRdb independently ran MiXCR on the multiplex PCR reads; one entry per CDR3 protein. The sample shows under 350,000 distinct CDR3 sequences, 20% to 25% of them seen only once. Input material: blood. This receptor was taken from a woman aged 50 to 65 with Graves' hyperthyroidism. The genes are TRBV29-1 and TRBJ1-1, with 7 bases matching TRBD1. This CDR3 reads CSTGTANTEAFF. The CDR3 region has the DNA TGCAGCACCGGGACAGCGAACACTGAAGCTTTCTTT.